The T cell receptor (beta chain) under discussion was sequenced for a study of cytomegalovirus exposure and HLA in healthy donors. Turning to the study itself: Early release data held about 85 million unique TCRs from HLA-typed donors.

The J segment lost 5 bases and the V segment lost 5 bases, leaving 13 bases of the junction unmatched. CDR3 length equals 17 residues. Germline V gene sequence: CDR1 SGHTA, CDR2 FQGNSA. PCR employed 60 Vbeta and 13 Jbeta primers. Produced via immunoSEQ multiplex PCR; TCRdb's table is partial and in-frame only. This table has approximately 110,000 clones, over 70% appearing once. A few counts support this clone. The sample holds other DNA sequences that translate to the same CDR3. The chain is built from TRBV7-2 and TRBJ1-5; 9 nucleotides line up with TRBD1. The sample was PBMCs. The TCR comes from a male donor in good health and CMV-seronegative. The CDR3, as DNA: TGTGCCAGCAGCCAAGGAGGTAGTAGGGACAGGGATCAGCCCCAGCATTTT. Translation: CASSQGGSRDRDQPQHF.